The source of this TCR beta chain is a study of blood T cell repertoires in COVID-19. Study at large: Samples representing acute and convalescent COVID-19 were sourced from the United States, Italy and Spain. From T cells, B-cell-depleted T cells, or PBMCs came the material, which was cDNA or gDNA.

In the source study's methods: Reference gene primers were amplified, and this amplification served to estimate nucleated cell counts. TCRdb's copy holds only in-frame clones and misses some; the assay was immunoSEQ multiplex PCR. That table is the source of V, J and clone size, and D and trimming were worked out from the DNA. The sample carries 150,000 to 250,000 clones, about 80% recorded once. The germline V gene has CDR1 MGHDK and CDR2 SYGVNS. The CDR3 contains 13 residues. With 4 bases removed from V and 6 bases from J, the gap between germline ends came to 12 bases. The sequencing sample was made of peripheral blood. The TCR originated in a human donor with acute or convalescent COVID-19. The donor label of this sample is uncertain. The chain employs TRBV25-1 and TRBJ1-1; weak D call: TRBD1 (5 bases). CDR3 in DNA: TGTGCCAGCAGTGCCGGGACTAACTCTGAAGCTTTCTTT. Amino acids: CASSAGTNSEAFF.